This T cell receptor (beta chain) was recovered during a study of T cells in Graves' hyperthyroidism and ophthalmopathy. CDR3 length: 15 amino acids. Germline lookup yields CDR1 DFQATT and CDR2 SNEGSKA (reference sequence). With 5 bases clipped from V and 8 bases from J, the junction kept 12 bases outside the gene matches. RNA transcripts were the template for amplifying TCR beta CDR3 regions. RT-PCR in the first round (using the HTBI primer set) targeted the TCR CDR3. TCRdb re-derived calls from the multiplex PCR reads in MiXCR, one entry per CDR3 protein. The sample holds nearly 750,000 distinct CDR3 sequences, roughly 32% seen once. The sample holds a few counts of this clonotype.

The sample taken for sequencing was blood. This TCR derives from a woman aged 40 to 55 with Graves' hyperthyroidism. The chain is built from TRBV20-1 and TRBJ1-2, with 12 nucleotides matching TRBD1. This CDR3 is CSASGTGGADSGYTF. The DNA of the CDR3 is TGCAGTGCTTCCGGGACAGGGGGCGCGGACTCCGGCTACACCTTC.